Listed here are 8 T cell receptor beta chains from one sample, sequenced in a study of T cell clonotyping in hematopoietic cell transplantation. Produced via immunoSEQ multiplex PCR; TCRdb's table is partial and in-frame only. The sample shows 15,000 to 20,000 clones, roughly three quarters of them seen only once. Specimen: peripheral blood mononuclear cells. The receptor source for this set is a man in his fifties or sixties in good health. Some clones in this sample may be carry-over from other donors' samples.

This rearrangement joins TRBV6-6 to TRBJ2-7; D call uncertain. The CDR3 has 14 amino acids. Trimming took 4 bases from V and 0 from J, leaving 10 bases between them. CDR1 is MNHNY and CDR2 is SVGAGI in the germline V gene (reference sequence). CDR3 bases: TGTGCCAGCAGTTGGTCCGAGATCTCCTACGAGCAGTACTTC. Encoded protein: CASSWSEISYEQYF.

The chain links TRBV6-5 to TRBJ1-2; D not certain. Trimming shortened V by 10 bases and J by 6 bases, and 15 bases separated the two germline ends. CDR1 and CDR2 (germline): MNHEY, SVGAGI. This CDR3 is 12 amino acids long. The CDR3 DNA sequence: TGTGCCACCTGGCTTGCGTCCGATGGCTACACCTTC. Its translation: CATWLASDGYTF.

This chain uses TRBV7-9 with TRBJ2-1; D may be TRBD2 (7 bases). The germline V gene has CDR1 SEHNR and CDR2 FQNEAQ (reference sequence). There are 16 residues in the CDR3. V shed 4 bases and J shed 4 bases, with 17 bases lying between them. The CDR3 nucleotides read TGTGCCAGCAGCTCTCGAGGGGGGGTTTATTACAATGAGCAGTTCTTC. Translated, it gives CASSSRGGVYYNEQFF.

This chain uses TRBV30 with TRBJ1-4; 9 bases are shared with TRBD1. The CDR3 runs to 14 residues. Trimming took 5 bases from V and 8 from J; bases not matched to a gene: 9. Germline CDR1 is GTSNPN and CDR2 is SVGIG (reference sequence). CDR3: CAWRPGQGGEKLFF. CDR3 nucleotides: TGTGCCTGGCGTCCGGGACAGGGAGGCGAAAAACTGTTTTTT.

The chain recombines TRBV5-1 with TRBJ2-7; D remains unclear. V lost 0 bases and J lost 1, with 8 bases in between. Looked up from germline, CDR1 is SGHRS and CDR2 is YFSETQ. This CDR3 has 14 residues. The CDR3 region has the DNA TGCGCCAGCAGCTTGGTAGTTGGTTCCTACGAGCAGTACTTC. The encoded protein is CASSLVVGSYEQYF.

The chain recombines TRBV29-1 with TRBJ1-2; TRBD1 is a possible D gene (6 bases). This CDR3 spans 12 amino acids. Trimming removed 5 bases from V and 3 bases from J, with 10 bases in between. Germline V gene lookup returns CDR1 SQVTM and CDR2 ANQGSEA. For the CDR3, the DNA is TGCAGCGTTACAGGGATGGACTATGGCTACACCTTC. Protein: CSVTGMDYGYTF.

The rearrangement uses TRBV5-4 and TRBJ2-3; possibly TRBD1 for D (7 bases). V was shortened by 3 bases and J by 2 bases, with 10 bases between the two germline ends. The germline CDR1 and CDR2 sequences are SGHNT and YYREEE (reference sequence). The CDR3 totals 14 residues. CDR3 loop: CASSSGGLTDTQYF. The CDR3 nucleotides are TGTGCCAGCAGCTCAGGGGGACTCACAGATACGCAGTATTTT.

This clone appeared a single time. This chain connects TRBV6-5 to TRBJ1-2; no reliable D call. Trimming stripped 2 bases from V and 6 bases from J, with 13 bases between. This CDR3 is built from 14 residues. The germline gives CDR1 MNHEY, CDR2 SVGAGI. In DNA, the CDR3 is TGTGCCAGCAGTTACAAAGGCGTCCGCCATGGCTACACCTTC. Encoded protein: CASSYKGVRHGYTF.